This is a list of T cell receptor beta chains from one sample in a study of cytotoxic CD8 clonotypes in ibrutinib-treated CLL. Data came from immunoSEQ multiplex PCR; TCRdb stores just in-frame clones and leaves some out. Of around 150,000 clones listed, approximately 80% were seen once; the top ten hold about 1.9%. The source was PBMCs, collected after 12 months of ibrutinib treatment. Every receptor here comes from a human donor with chronic lymphocytic leukemia. CDR3s include the opening cysteine and the closing phenylalanine or tryptophan. Each record gives: D gene, V gene, clone size, J gene, CDR3 DNA, CDR3 protein. The D gene is left open where the match is weak. A clone size is listed for some rows: how often the clone was seen (once, few, many), or a class if it is expanded.

TRBD2	TRBV11-2	-	TRBJ2-2	TGTGCCAGCAGCTTAGCGGGAGGAACCGGGGAGCTGTTTTTT	CASSLAGGTGELFF
TRBD1	TRBV19	-	TRBJ2-2	TGTGCCAGTAGTATGGGACAGCAATTTTTTGGGGGCGGGGAGCTGTTTTTT	CASSMGQQFFGGGELFF
-	TRBV23-1	-	TRBJ2-6	TGCGCCAGCAGTCAATCGAAGACCCCTCCGTACTCTGGGGCCAACGTCCTGACTTTC	CASSQSKTPPYSGANVLTF
-	TRBV30	few	TRBJ1-2	TGTGCCTGGGCCCGAGACAGACCCTATGGCTACACCTTC	CAWARDRPYGYTF
TRBD1	TRBV4-1	-	TRBJ1-2	TGCGCCAGCAGCCAGGCCCCCGGGACAGGGGATGGCTACACCTTC	CASSQAPGTGDGYTF
TRBD2	TRBV7-8	-	TRBJ2-2	TGTGCCAGCCCCCGGGGGAGCGGGAGGCTCTCGAACACCGGGGAGCTGTTTTTT	CASPRGSGRLSNTGELFF
TRBD2	TRBV12-5	-	TRBJ2-5	TGTGCTAGTGGTTTGGTACTAGCGGGGGGCGGGGAGACCCAGTACTTC	CASGLVLAGGGETQYF
TRBD1	TRBV18	-	TRBJ2-6	TGTGCCAGCTCACCTCTCGACCCGGGACAGGGGAGAGCTGGGGCCAACGTCCTGACTTTC	CASSPLDPGQGRAGANVLTF
-	TRBV28	-	TRBJ2-5	TGTGCCAGCAGTTTAGCTTATCTTGAGGGAAAGACCCAGTACTTC	CASSLAYLEGKTQYF
TRBD1	TRBV29-1	-	TRBJ2-1	TGCAGTGGACCGGGACAGGGGATCGGGGGTGAGCAGTTCTTC	CSGPGQGIGGEQFF
-	TRBV19	-	TRBJ2-3	TGTGCCAGTAGTATAGGACCCTTAGATACGCAGTATTTT	CASSIGPLDTQYF
-	TRBV28	-	TRBJ2-7	TGTGCCAGCAGCCCCACCTACGAGCAGTACTTC	CASSPTYEQYF
-	TRBV9	-	TRBJ2-7	TGTGCCAGCAGCGTATTGCTAGACTACGAGCAGTACTTC	CASSVLLDYEQYF
-	TRBV4-2	-	TRBJ2-3	TGTGCCAGCAGCCAAGTGGGACCTACCGCAAGGGATACGCAGTATTTT	CASSQVGPTARDTQYF
-	TRBV28	-	TRBJ2-3	TGTGCCAGCAGTTTAGCGGCGGTTCGCACAGATACGCAGTATTTT	CASSLAAVRTDTQYF
TRBD2	TRBV5-4	once	TRBJ2-1	TGTGCCAGCAGCCGGACTAGCGGGACGAGACTTGAGCAGTTCTTC	CASSRTSGTRLEQFF
-	TRBV7-9	-	TRBJ1-1	TGTGCCAGCAGCTTATTAAGGCAGGTTAACACTGAAGCTTTCTTT	CASSLLRQVNTEAFF
-	TRBV7-3	-	TRBJ1-1	TGTGCCAGCAGCCCCGGGACCCTCATCACTGAAGCTTTCTTT	CASSPGTLITEAFF
TRBD1	TRBV2	-	TRBJ1-5	TGTGCCAGCAGTGTCCAGGGGGGCAATCAGCCCCAGCATTTT	CASSVQGGNQPQHF
-	TRBV5-6	-	TRBJ1-1	TGTGCCAGCAGCCCTCAGACAAGCACTAACACTGAAGCTTTCTTT	CASSPQTSTNTEAFF
-	TRBV7-8	once	TRBJ2-7	TGTGCCAGCAGCTTATCTGTCGGTCTCGAGCAGTACTTC	CASSLSVGLEQYF
TRBD2	TRBV27	few	TRBJ2-5	TGTGCCAGCAGCCGCGGGCGGGGGGCGCGAGGAGAGACCCAGTACTTC	CASSRGRGARGETQYF
-	TRBV7-8	many	TRBJ2-3	TGTGCCAGCAGCCCCGGCACAGATACGCAGTATTTT	CASSPGTDTQYF
-	TRBV27	-	TRBJ2-7	TGTGCCAGCAGTTTAGGACTTTCCTACGAGCAGTACTTC	CASSLGLSYEQYF
-	TRBV19	-	TRBJ2-1	TGTGCCAGTAGTCCCCGACGGCAGACAACCCGTGAGCAGTTCTTC	CASSPRRQTTREQFF
-	TRBV7-2	-	TRBJ1-1	TGTGCCAGCAGCGGAACAACCGGGAGACCGGAAGCTTTCTTT	CASSGTTGRPEAFF